This T cell receptor beta chain was sequenced during a study of OX40 agonist ivuxolimab in advanced cancers. Study results and limitations: Antigens targeted by the expanded peripheral T cells were not determined. Some nonresponders additionally presented with little normalized T-cell clonal expansion.

Concerning this clone itself: Its specificity is not known.

This table comes from immunoSEQ multiplex PCR, and its TCRdb copy is limited to in-frame clones, with some not included. The sample has about 50,000 clones, around nine tenths seen once. The sequence was collected from an adult with an advanced solid tumor such as melanoma, head and neck, liver or kidney cancer. The specimen was CD4+ or CD8+ T cells sorted from blood, collected in a trial of the OX40 agonist ivuxolimab.

CDR3 nucleotides: TGCGCCAGCGCCCTGTCAGGCCCAGGAAACACCATATATTTT. This translates into CASALSGPGNTIYF. The genes are TRBV5-1 and TRBJ1-3; D remains ambiguous. V shed 7 bases and J shed 4 bases, with 15 bases lying between them. The V gene's germline CDR1 is SGHRS and CDR2 YFSETQ. CDR3 length: 14 amino acids. Drawing the rest from reference TRBV5-1 and TRBJ1-3, the complete variable domain is KAGVTQTPRYLIKTRGQQVTLSCSPISGHRSVSWYQQTPGQGLQFLFEYFSETQRNKGNFPGRFSGRQFSNSRSEMNVSTLELGDSALYLCASALSGPGNTIYFGEGSWLTVV.